The 2 T cell receptor beta chains given below trace back to one sample, sequenced in a study of blood T cell repertoires in COVID-19. TCRdb keeps only in-frame clones here, not all; method: immunoSEQ multiplex PCR. The sample shows 290,000 or so clones, approximately 86% of them seen only once. The sample taken for sequencing was peripheral blood. Receptors were obtained from a man between 65 and 80 years old with acute or convalescent COVID-19.

V usage is TRBV7-9 and J usage is TRBJ1-2; 10 bases map to TRBD1. V lost 5 bases, J lost 4 bases, and 19 bases stayed unmatched. Per germline, CDR1 SEHNR and CDR2 FQNEAQ (reference sequence). There are 19 residues in the CDR3. The CDR3 is CASSPGTGVPSRRGYGYTF. The CDR3 coding sequence is TGTGCCAGCAGCCCCGGGACAGGGGTCCCCTCCCGCCGTGGCTATGGCTACACCTTC. The variable domain in full, completed from reference TRBV7-9 and TRBJ1-2, reads DTGVSQNPRHKITKRGQNVTFRCDPISEHNRLYWYRQTLGQGPEFLTYFQNEAQLEKSRLLSDRFSAERPKGSFSTLEIQRTEQGDSAMYLCASSPGTGVPSRRGYGYTFGSGTRLTVV.

V gene TRBV11-2 combines with J gene TRBJ2-6; TRBD1 might be the D (6 bases). Deletions cut 1 base from V and 6 bases from J, with 10 bases between. The CDR3 is made up of 15 amino acids. Germline values: CDR1 SGHAT, CDR2 FQNNGV. For the CDR3, the DNA is TGTGCCAGCAGCTTAGGCAACAGGGAGGCCAACGTCCTGACTTTC. Translated: CASSLGNREANVLTF.